The 28 T cell receptor beta chains below were found in one sample sequenced in a study of control samples from healthy donors and cancer patients. Some clones are missing from TCRdb's copy, which holds only in-frame ones; the method was immunoSEQ multiplex PCR. The table has approximately 59,000 clones, about 87% seen once. The sequenced material came from PBMCs. All receptors derive from a woman aged 55 to 70 with lung cancer.

V and J are TRBV9 and TRBJ2-1; no clear D. The V gene's germline CDR1 is SGDLS and CDR2 YYNGEE. CDR3 size: 13 residues. The V and J ends lost 0 bases and 10 bases respectively, with 11 bases between them. CDR3 in DNA: TGTGCCAGCAGCGTAGAAACTCTAAGAGAGCAGTTCTTC. Protein product: CASSVETLREQFF.

The chain couples TRBV5-1 to TRBJ2-1; 9 bases line up with TRBD2. V shed 6 bases and J 7 bases; nucleotides not matched to a gene: 11. The CDR3 sequence is 15 residues long. Looked up from germline, CDR1 is SGHRS and CDR2 is YFSETQ. The CDR3 sequence: CASTPVAGAWNEQFF. CDR3 DNA: TGCGCCAGCACTCCCGTAGCGGGGGCCTGGAATGAGCAGTTCTTC. The full variable domain, its missing parts supplied by reference TRBV5-1 and TRBJ2-1, is KAGVTQTPRYLIKTRGQQVTLSCSPISGHRSVSWYQQTPGQGLQFLFEYFSETQRNKGNFPGRFSGRQFSNSRSEMNVSTLELGDSALYLCASTPVAGAWNEQFFGPGTRLTVL.

DNA of the CDR3: TGCGCCAGCAGCCTGAACAGGGGGGCGAACACTGAAGCTTTCTTT. Translating gives CASSLNRGANTEAFF. The chain employs TRBV5-1 and TRBJ1-1, with 8 positions matching TRBD1. The V and J ends lost 4 bases and 1 base, in that order; junction bases with no gene match: 6. The CDR3 has 15 amino acids. The germline CDR1 and CDR2 sequences are SGHRS and YFSETQ.

V and J are TRBV4-1 and TRBJ2-1, with 8 bases matching TRBD2. The V segment lost 1 base and the J segment 9 bases; nucleotides outside the gene matches: 8. Germline loops: CDR1 MGHRA, CDR2 YSYEKL. CDR3 length: 15 amino acids. The CDR3 spells CASSQAQRGRGEQFF. DNA of the CDR3: TGCGCCAGCAGCCAAGCGCAGCGGGGGAGGGGTGAGCAGTTCTTC.

This chain connects TRBV28 to TRBJ2-7; no definite D call. V was clipped by 2 bases and J by 3 bases, with 11 bases between them. This CDR3 spans 14 amino acids. CDR1 MDHEN and CDR2 SYDVKM come from the germline V gene. CDR3 coding DNA: TGTGCCAGCAGTTTAGTAGGAGCCTACTACGAGCAGTACTTC. It encodes CASSLVGAYYEQYF. Combining the CDR3 with reference TRBV28 and TRBJ2-7 gives the whole variable domain DVKVTQSSRYLVKRTGEKVFLECVQDMDHENMFWYRQDPGLGLRLIYFSYDVKMKEKGDIPEGYSVSREKKERFSLILESASTNQTSMYLCASSLVGAYYEQYFGPGTRLTVT.

The chain carries TRBV19 and TRBJ2-1; 8 nucleotides agree with TRBD2. The V segment lost 8 bases and the J segment 6 bases; nucleotides outside the gene matches: 6. The germline V gene encodes CDR1 LNHDA and CDR2 SQIVND (reference sequence). This CDR3 has 13 amino acids. DNA of the CDR3: TGTGCCAGTGGTTCGGGAGGGCCCAATGAGCAGTTCTTC. Its protein is CASGSGGPNEQFF.

The genes are TRBV5-1 and TRBJ1-1, with 10 nucleotides matching TRBD1. This CDR3 is 13 amino acids long. J was trimmed by 4 bases and V by 4 bases; bases with no gene match: 1. The germline V gene has CDR1 SGHRS and CDR2 YFSETQ. In DNA, the CDR3 is TGCGCCAGCAGCGGGACAGGGGTCACTGAAGCTTTCTTT. This encodes CASSGTGVTEAFF.

This sequence joins TRBV20-1 and TRBJ1-6; D is unclear. The CDR3 runs 12 residues. V lost 3 bases to trimming and J lost 11 bases, with 11 bases between them. The germline V gene encodes CDR1 DFQATT and CDR2 SNEGSKA (reference sequence). The CDR3 protein is CSASPGWPPLHF. In DNA form, the CDR3 reads TGCAGTGCTAGTCCGGGGTGGCCACCCCTCCACTTT.

The rearrangement uses TRBV7-2 and TRBJ2-3, with D perhaps TRBD2 (5 bases). V lost 5 bases, J lost 0 bases, and 18 bases lay in between. Germline CDR1 reads SGHTA; CDR2 reads FQGNSA. The CDR3 length is 17 residues. The CDR3 here is CASSPGPAVFSTDTQYF. Written as DNA, the CDR3 is TGTGCCAGCAGCCCAGGTCCAGCGGTCTTTAGCACAGATACGCAGTATTTT. The full variable domain, rest sourced from reference TRBV7-2 and TRBJ2-3, is GAGVSQSPSNKVTEKGKDVELRCDPISGHTALYWYRQSLGQGLEFLIYFQGNSAPDKSGLPSDRFSAERTGGSVSTLTIQRTQQEDSAVYLCASSPGPAVFSTDTQYFGPGTRLTVL.

This clone occurred once. The rearrangement uses TRBV5-8 and TRBJ2-1; D could derive from TRBD1 or TRBD2 (7 bases each). Germline V gene sequence: CDR1 SGHTS, CDR2 YDEGEE. V was trimmed by 7 bases and J by 8 bases, leaving 28 bases between them. The CDR3 extends over 17 amino acids. In DNA form, the CDR3 reads TGTGCCAGCGCGGCCCCCAGGGGGGGGCGGGGTTCGGATGAGCAGTTCTTC. As protein: CASAAPRGGRGSDEQFF.

The chain links TRBV10-2 to TRBJ1-2; 8 bases agree with TRBD1. Germline CDR1 WSHSY, CDR2 SAAADI. With 8 bases clipped from V and 3 bases from J, the junction kept 8 bases outside the gene matches. This CDR3 region has 14 residues. The CDR3 region has the DNA TGCGCCAGCCGGAAGACAGGGGAGCACTATGGCTACACCTTC. It specifies CASRKTGEHYGYTF.

The chain couples TRBV2 to TRBJ2-7, with a tentative D call TRBD2 (7 bases). The length of the CDR3 is 15 residues. The germline V gene has CDR1 SNHLY and CDR2 FYNNEI. V lost 3 bases, J lost 3 bases, and 15 bases lay in between. CDR3 sequence: CASSDGGGGNYEQYF. The DNA of the CDR3 is TGTGCCAGCAGTGACGGCGGGGGCGGAAACTACGAGCAGTACTTC. The variable domain in full, completed from reference TRBV2 and TRBJ2-7, reads EPEVTQTPSHQVTQMGQEVILRCVPISNHLYFYWYRQILGQKVEFLVSFYNNEISEKSEIFDDQFSVERPDGSNFTLKIRSTKLEDSAMYFCASSDGGGGNYEQYFGPGTRLTVT.

The gene calls are TRBV9 and TRBJ2-5; D may be TRBD2 (7 bases). From germline, CDR1 is SGDLS and CDR2 YYNGEE. The CDR3 has 17 amino acids. Trimming took 0 bases from V and 1 from J, leaving 16 bases between them. The CDR3 DNA reads as TGTGCCAGCAGCGTAGGGGCAGGCGGGGGCACCCAAGAGACCCAGTACTTC. As protein: CASSVGAGGGTQETQYF.

The rearrangement links TRBV5-1 to TRBJ2-7; D is ambiguous. The CDR3 is 14 amino acids. Germline V CDR1 and CDR2: SGHRS, YFSETQ. Trimming stripped 3 bases from V and 1 base from J, with 11 bases between. The CDR3 nucleotides are TGCGCCAGCAGCTCCCCCAGCCAGTCCTACGAGCAGTACTTC. Its protein is CASSSPSQSYEQYF.

The rearrangement joins TRBV9 to TRBJ2-3; 13 positions agree with TRBD2. Germline CDR1 SGDLS, CDR2 YYNGEE. This CDR3 contains 14 residues. The V segment lost 4 bases and the J segment 14 bases; nucleotides outside the gene matches: 10. The CDR3 protein is CASSFGTSGAMRYF. In nucleotides, the CDR3 is TGTGCCAGCAGCTTCGGGACTAGCGGGGCGATGAGGTATTTT.

The chain joins TRBV12-5 to TRBJ1-2; 8 bases are a match to TRBD1. Trimming removed 7 bases from V and 4 bases from J; junction bases left unmatched: 5. Germline V gene data show CDR1 as LGHNT and CDR2 as FRNRAP. The CDR3 runs to 13 residues. Written as DNA, the CDR3 is TGTGCTAGTGCCCCGGGACAGGCCTATGGCTACACCTTC. Translating gives CASAPGQAYGYTF.

The chain joins TRBV6-2 or TRBV6-3 to TRBJ1-6, with no clear D. V lost 6 bases, J lost 3 bases, and 12 bases lay in between. Germline V gene lookup returns CDR1 MNHEY and CDR2 SVGEGT. The CDR3 covers 15 residues. CDR3 region: CASSLRPDYNSPLHF. The CDR3 nucleotides read TGTGCCAGCAGCCTGAGACCGGACTATAATTCACCCCTCCACTTT.

The genes are TRBV12-5 and TRBJ2-2; 7 bases are a match to TRBD1. The CDR3 runs to 16 residues. Germline V gives CDR1 LGHNT, CDR2 FRNRAP. Unmatched junction bases numbered 8, after V lost 6 bases and J lost 1 base. The CDR3 DNA is TGTGCTAGTGGGAATACAGGGGTTAGGAACACCGGGGAGCTGTTTTTT. Its protein is CASGNTGVRNTGELFF.

This sequence joins TRBV4-1 and TRBJ2-5; D not certain. The CDR3 contains 15 residues. The germline V and J ends were trimmed by 5 bases and 4 bases, with 17 bases remaining between them. Germline V gene lookup returns CDR1 MGHRA and CDR2 YSYEKL. DNA for the CDR3: TGCGCCAGCAGCGCATCGCCCCCACTGGGAGAGACCCAGTACTTC. Protein: CASSASPPLGETQYF.

As concerns this clone: Other DNA variants within this sample encode the same CDR3. The V gene is TRBV30, the J gene TRBJ1-4; D call uncertain. Trimming took 0 bases from V and 8 from J, leaving 7 bases between them. The CDR3 extends over 12 amino acids. Germline CDR1 reads GTSNPN; CDR2 reads SVGIG (reference sequence). CDR3 coding DNA: TGTGCCTGGAGTGTTGGTGTAGAAAAACTGTTTTTT. Its protein is CAWSVGVEKLFF.

The rearrangement uses TRBV19 and TRBJ1-5, with a possible D match to TRBD1 (5 bases). The CDR3 has 17 residues. V was cut by 5 bases and J by 3 bases, with 20 bases left in between. Germline CDR1 LNHDA, CDR2 SQIVND (reference sequence). CDR3 protein: CASSLQREGWINQPQHF. For the CDR3, the DNA is TGTGCCAGTAGTCTTCAACGGGAGGGGTGGATCAATCAGCCCCAGCATTTT. The full variable domain, its missing parts supplied by reference TRBV19 and TRBJ1-5, is DGGITQSPKYLFRKEGQNVTLSCEQNLNHDAMYWYRQDPGQGLRLIYYSQIVNDFQKGDIAEGYSVSREKKESFPLTVTSAQKNPTAFYLCASSLQREGWINQPQHFGDGTRLSIL.

The chain joins TRBV9 to TRBJ2-1; D is ambiguous. Germline values: CDR1 SGDLS, CDR2 YYNGEE. The CDR3 has 15 amino acids. The ends were cut back, 0 bases at V and 6 bases at J, with 13 bases in the middle. The CDR3 nucleotides are TGTGCCAGCAGCGTAGGGGCGAGTCGTATCAATGAGCAGTTCTTC. This encodes CASSVGASRINEQFF.

The chain uses TRBV27 and TRBJ1-1, with D unclear. Germline CDR1 is MNHEY and CDR2 is SMNVEV (reference sequence). The CDR3 is made up of 14 amino acids. Trimming removed 3 bases at V and 4 bases at J, with 12 bases between. CDR3 coding DNA: TGTGCCAGCAGTTTCTACGGGTCTATCACTGAAGCTTTCTTT. As protein: CASSFYGSITEAFF.

The rearrangement uses TRBV7-2 and TRBJ1-2; D call uncertain. From germline, CDR1 is SGHTA and CDR2 FQGNSA. Trimming took off 2 bases at V and 7 bases at J, with 11 bases between the two ends. The CDR3 runs to 13 residues. The CDR3 DNA is TGTGCCAGCAGCTTATATTCGGGGTCTGGCTACACCTTC. This gives the protein CASSLYSGSGYTF.

The chain employs TRBV28 and TRBJ2-1; tentative D call: TRBD2 (6 bases). The ends were cut back, 3 bases at V and 7 bases at J, with 13 bases in the middle. The CDR3 sequence is 14 residues long. Germline V gene lookup returns CDR1 MDHEN and CDR2 SYDVKM. CDR3 nucleotide sequence: TGTGCCAGCAGTTTGGGGGGAAGTGGGAATGAGCAGTTCTTC. This sequence encodes CASSLGGSGNEQFF.

The chain links TRBV6-2 or TRBV6-3 to TRBJ2-5, with 7 bases fitting TRBD1. Per the germline V gene, CDR1 is MNHEY and CDR2 is SVGEGT. The CDR3 has 19 residues. Trimming at V came to 0 bases and at J to 1 base, leaving 14 bases not matched to a gene. CDR3 sequence (DNA): TGTGCCAGCAGTTACTCGAGCGTGTGGCGACAGGGAACCCAAGAGACCCAGTACTTC. Encoded protein: CASSYSSVWRQGTQETQYF.

The gene calls are TRBV11-1 and TRBJ2-7; 9 nucleotides align to TRBD1. Trimming removed 5 bases from V and 7 bases from J; junction bases left unmatched: 9. CDR1 and CDR2 (germline): SGHAT, FQDESV (reference sequence). The CDR3 has 14 residues. The CDR3 DNA reads TGTGCCAGCAGCCTAGGGACAGGGAATCGAGAGCAGTACTTC. Residues: CASSLGTGNREQYF.

The gene calls are TRBV27 and TRBJ2-1; D call uncertain. This CDR3 contains 13 residues. The V and J ends lost 4 bases and 5 bases respectively, with 9 bases between them. Germline assignment: CDR1 MNHEY and CDR2 SMNVEV (reference sequence). The CDR3 here is CASSSLGDNEQFF. The DNA for the CDR3 is TGTGCCAGCAGTTCCTTAGGCGACAATGAGCAGTTCTTC.